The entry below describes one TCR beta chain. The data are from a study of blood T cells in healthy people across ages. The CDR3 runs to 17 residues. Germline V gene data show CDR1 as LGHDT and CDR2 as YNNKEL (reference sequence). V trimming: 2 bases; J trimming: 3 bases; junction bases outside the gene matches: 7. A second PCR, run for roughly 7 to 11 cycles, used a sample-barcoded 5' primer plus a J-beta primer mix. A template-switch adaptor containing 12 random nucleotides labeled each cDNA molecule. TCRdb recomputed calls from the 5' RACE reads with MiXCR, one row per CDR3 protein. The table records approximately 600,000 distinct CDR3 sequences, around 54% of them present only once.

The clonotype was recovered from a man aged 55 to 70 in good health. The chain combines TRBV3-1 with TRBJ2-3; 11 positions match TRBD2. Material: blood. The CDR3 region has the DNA TGTGCCAGCAGCCAACCCCGGGGACTAGCGGCAACAGATACGCAGTATTTT. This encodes CASSQPRGLAATDTQYF.